A single sample is the source of the 30 T cell receptor beta chains below, sequenced in a study of T cells in pancreatic ductal adenocarcinoma (dated by TCRdb to 2017 to 2019). Libraries were prepared through the immunoSEQ multiplex PCR assay. The table comes from immuneACCESS by way of TCRdb, which keeps in-frame sequences with V and J called. Part of the clones is missing from these tables; in studies checked, under half for an unresolved V gene and the rest for unknown reasons. The sample table lists 15,000 to 20,000 clones, 88% of them with a count of one. The top ten clonotypes cover roughly 0.91% of the sample. Pancreatic ductal adenocarcinoma patients who had undergone surgery without neoadjuvant therapy were selected. Input material: PBMCs. Receptor source: a human donor with pancreatic ductal adenocarcinoma.

The rearrangement links TRBV11-3 to TRBJ2-3; D might be TRBD2 (6 bases). V lost 7 bases and J 0 bases, leaving 14 bases between the germline ends. This CDR3 comprises 15 residues. CDR1 SGHNT and CDR2 YENEEA come from the germline V gene. The CDR3 DNA follows: TGTGCCAGCACCCCTTTTGGGGGGAGCACAGATACGCAGTATTTT. This sequence encodes CASTPFGGSTDTQYF.

This rearrangement joins TRBV6-5 to TRBJ1-1; 9 bases match TRBD1. This CDR3 contains 14 residues. The V segment lost 11 bases and the J segment 5 bases; nucleotides outside the gene matches: 12. In germline, CDR1 is MNHEY, CDR2 SVGAGI. The CDR3 DNA reads TGTGCCGCCAAGGCGGGACAGGGAGGGACTGAAGCTTTCTTT. Translation gives CAAKAGQGGTEAFF.

The gene calls are TRBV30 and TRBJ2-3, with D possibly matching TRBD2 (6 bases). Germline CDR1 is GTSNPN and CDR2 is SVGIG (reference sequence). The V and J ends lost 5 bases and 7 bases respectively, with 16 bases between them. CDR3 length: 13 residues. The CDR3 DNA follows: TGTGCCTGGGCCGAGACTAGGCTGAATACGCAGTATTTT. It codes for CAWAETRLNTQYF.

The chain is built from TRBV7-2 and TRBJ2-2; 12 positions agree with TRBD2. CDR1 is SGHTA, CDR2 FQGNSA, per germline. The V and J ends lost 1 base and 0 bases, in that order; junction bases with no gene match: 6. CDR3 size: 19 residues. CDR3 sequence: CASSLGLAGAVPNTGELFF. Written as DNA, the CDR3 is TGTGCCAGCAGCTTAGGACTAGCGGGGGCCGTGCCGAACACCGGGGAGCTGTTTTTT.

This clone was picked up one time. The chain carries TRBV28 and TRBJ1-5; D gene unclear. The CDR3 is 16 amino acids. V shed 7 bases and J shed 2 bases, with 18 bases lying between them. CDR1 MDHEN and CDR2 SYDVKM come from the germline V gene. The DNA of the CDR3 is TGTGCCAGCAACATGCCCAAGGATCGGGGCAATCAGCCCCAGCATTTT. Amino acids: CASNMPKDRGNQPQHF.

The chain is built from TRBV28 and TRBJ2-7; perhaps TRBD2 as D (7 bases). V was trimmed by 8 bases and J by 6 bases, leaving 20 bases between them. CDR3 length: 14 residues. Germline V gene lookup returns CDR1 MDHEN and CDR2 SYDVKM. CDR3 loop: CASAVGGARGEQYF. The CDR3 DNA reads as TGTGCCAGCGCCGTAGGGGGGGCCCGCGGCGAGCAGTACTTC. The whole variable domain, remainder taken from reference TRBV28 and TRBJ2-7, is DVKVTQSSRYLVKRTGEKVFLECVQDMDHENMFWYRQDPGLGLRLIYFSYDVKMKEKGDIPEGYSVSREKKERFSLILESASTNQTSMYLCASAVGGARGEQYFGPGTRLTVT.

The genes are TRBV4-3 and TRBJ2-6; D possibly corresponds to TRBD1 (5 bases). The germline V and J ends were trimmed by 0 bases and 2 bases, with 8 bases remaining between them. CDR3 length equals 16 residues. CDR1 and CDR2 from the germline V gene are LGHNA and YSLEER. The CDR3 nucleotides are TGCGCCAGCAGCCAAGATAAGGGGACTGGGGCCAACGTCCTGACTTTC. It translates to CASSQDKGTGANVLTF.

On this clone itself: Its ends do not fully match the called genes, so a read error is possible. This chain links TRBV5-1 with TRBJ2-5; TRBD2 agrees at 7 bases. The CDR3 loop spans 15 amino acids. The germline CDR1 and CDR2 sequences are SGHRS and YFSETQ. The DNA for the CDR3 is TGCGCCAGCGGCTTGGAAGATTTCGGGGGGGAGACCCAGTACTTC. Residues: CASGLEDFGGETQYF.

This CDR3 is CASSLGAVQFF. Here the CDR3 DNA reads TGTGCCAGCAGCTTAGGAGCGGTACAGTTCTTC. J is TRBJ2-1 and V is TRBV11-3, with a tentative D call TRBD2 (5 bases). Germline V gene sequence: CDR1 SGHNT, CDR2 YENEEA. The CDR3 spans 11 residues. Trimming left V 1 base short and J 13 bases short, with 8 bases between.

V gene TRBV5-6 combines with J gene TRBJ2-7; maybe TRBD2 (8 bases). Between the trimmed V and J ends, which lost 4 bases and 0 bases, there was a span of 14 bases. CDR1 is SGHDT and CDR2 is YYEEEE in the germline V gene. CDR3 length: 15 amino acids. The chain's CDR3 is CASSPGGDSSYEQYF. The DNA for the CDR3 is TGTGCCAGCAGCCCGGGGGGGGACAGCTCCTACGAGCAGTACTTC.

The rearrangement joins TRBV4-3 to TRBJ2-1; 9 bases map to TRBD2. The CDR3 has 19 residues. CDR1 and CDR2 from the germline V gene are LGHNA and YSLEER. The ends lost 0 bases at V and 5 bases at J; junction bases unmatched: 14. CDR3 region: CASSQDPVGGGGANNEQFF. The CDR3 DNA reads as TGCGCCAGCAGCCAAGATCCAGTAGGGGGCGGGGGGGCAAACAATGAGCAGTTCTTC.

V is TRBV4-2 and J is TRBJ1-6; 8 nucleotides agree with TRBD1. This CDR3 has 15 residues. The germline V gene encodes CDR1 LGHNA and CDR2 YNFKEQ. Germline trimming cut 0 bases from V and 9 bases from J; bases unmatched to any gene: 4. CDR3 in amino acids: CASSQEGTGVSPLHF. The DNA of the CDR3 is TGTGCCAGCAGCCAAGAAGGGACAGGAGTTTCACCCCTCCACTTT.

The rearrangement uses TRBV6-6 and TRBJ1-5; D possibly corresponds to TRBD1 (6 bases). V was trimmed by 6 bases and J by 1 base, leaving 16 bases between them. The CDR3 length is 16 residues. Per germline, CDR1 MNHNY and CDR2 SVGAGI (reference sequence). CDR3 protein: CASRNLLQGSNQPQHF. The CDR3, as DNA: TGTGCCAGCAGGAACTTACTACAGGGAAGCAATCAGCCCCAGCATTTT.

In its sample, this clone was seen a few times. J is TRBJ1-1 and V is TRBV5-6, with a weak D call TRBD1 (6 bases). CDR3 length: 17 residues. The germline V gene has CDR1 SGHDT and CDR2 YYEEEE. Trimming pared 4 bases from V and 4 bases from J, leaving 23 bases between. CDR3 nucleotides: TGTGCCAGCAGCCGAACCATCCGACAGGAACCGGGCACTGAAGCTTTCTTT. It yields the protein CASSRTIRQEPGTEAFF.

V usage is TRBV10-3 and J usage is TRBJ2-7; a possible D gene is TRBD2 (6 bases). The V gene lost 8 bases and the J gene lost 3 bases, with 11 bases spanning the gap. The germline gives CDR1 ENHRY, CDR2 SYGVKD. This CDR3 is built from 12 residues. CDR3 loop: CAIRRAGYEQYF. CDR3 DNA sequence: TGTGCCATCCGGAGGGCCGGCTACGAGCAGTACTTC.

The chain links TRBV10-3 to TRBJ2-3; 11 positions agree with TRBD2. V shed 0 bases, J shed 4 bases, and the junction held 9 bases outside the gene matches. The germline V gene encodes CDR1 ENHRY and CDR2 SYGVKD. The CDR3 runs 18 residues. Here the CDR3 reads CAISESASSGGASDTQYF. Here the CDR3 DNA reads TGTGCCATCAGTGAGTCTGCTAGTAGCGGGGGGGCCTCAGATACGCAGTATTTT.

This clone was counted once. The chain links TRBV6-5 to TRBJ2-2, with D perhaps TRBD2 (7 bases). There are 15 residues in the CDR3. Germline V gene sequence: CDR1 MNHEY, CDR2 SVGAGI. V dropped 5 bases and J dropped 6 bases, with 16 bases sitting between them. This chain's CDR3 is CASSTPQGRAGELFF. The CDR3 DNA sequence: TGTGCCAGCAGTACACCTCAGGGGAGGGCCGGGGAGCTGTTTTTT.

The rearrangement joins TRBV27 to TRBJ1-6; 8 positions agree with TRBD1. The CDR3 spans 16 residues. Germline assignment: CDR1 MNHEY and CDR2 SMNVEV (reference sequence). J was trimmed by 6 bases and V by 7 bases; bases with no gene match: 11. The CDR3 DNA reads TGTGCCAGCACCCTAGGGGGGGACAGGTTTAATTCACCCCTCCACTTT. Translated, it gives CASTLGGDRFNSPLHF.

This sequence joins TRBV7-9 and TRBJ2-1; weak D call: TRBD1 (7 bases). The V gene lost 3 bases and the J gene lost 1 base, with 13 bases spanning the gap. CDR3 length: 16 amino acids. The germline V gene encodes CDR1 SEHNR and CDR2 FQNEAQ (reference sequence). CDR3 nucleotide sequence: TGTGCCAGCAGCTTCAACAGGGGACTTTCCTACAATGAGCAGTTCTTC. Protein: CASSFNRGLSYNEQFF.

The rearrangement links TRBV5-4 to TRBJ2-1; 14 nucleotides match TRBD2. This CDR3 region has 16 residues. Looked up from germline, CDR1 is SGHNT and CDR2 is YYREEE (reference sequence). The V and J ends lost 4 bases and 7 bases, in that order; junction bases with no gene match: 7. CDR3 protein: CASSRGLAGEGNEQFF. CDR3 coding DNA: TGTGCCAGCAGCCGGGGACTAGCGGGGGAAGGGAATGAGCAGTTCTTC.

The gene calls are TRBV9 and TRBJ1-5; 7 bases agree with TRBD1. The V gene end was trimmed by 3 bases and the J gene end by 4 bases; junction bases not matched to a gene: 7. CDR1 and CDR2 from the germline V gene are SGDLS and YYNGEE. The length of the CDR3 is 15 residues. The CDR3 protein is CASSEQGLGNQPQHF. The CDR3 DNA follows: TGTGCCAGCAGCGAACAGGGGTTGGGGAATCAGCCCCAGCATTTT.

V and J are TRBV11-1 and TRBJ1-1; TRBD1 matches at 9 bases. From germline, CDR1 is SGHAT and CDR2 FQDESV (reference sequence). The CDR3 loop spans 18 amino acids. V trimming: 1 base; J trimming: 0 bases; junction bases outside the gene matches: 9. CDR3 DNA: TGTGCCAGCAGCTTAGTTGAGGGACAGGGAAAGATGAACACTGAAGCTTTCTTT. This gives the protein CASSLVEGQGKMNTEAFF.

CDR3 sequence: CASSPETGVTEAFF. The CDR3 nucleotides read TGTGCCAGCAGTCCGGAGACGGGTGTGACTGAAGCTTTCTTT. The rearrangement links TRBV27 to TRBJ1-1, with D uncertain. Per the germline V gene, CDR1 is MNHEY and CDR2 is SMNVEV (reference sequence). The CDR3 runs to 14 residues. Between the trimmed V and J ends, which lost 5 bases and 5 bases, there was a span of 15 bases.

This clone has more than one count but fewer than ten. The chain combines TRBV27 with TRBJ1-1; a weak D match, TRBD1 (6 bases). The CDR3 has 11 amino acids. The V end lost 5 bases, the J end lost 8 bases, and 9 bases lay between the germline ends. CDR1 is MNHEY, CDR2 SMNVEV, per germline (reference sequence). CDR3 residues: CASSGTGEAFF. The CDR3 bases are TGTGCCAGCAGTGGTACAGGGGAAGCTTTCTTT.

The chain has TRBV28 and TRBJ1-2; possibly TRBD1 for D (6 bases). CDR1 and CDR2 (germline): MDHEN, SYDVKM. The CDR3 spans 13 residues. Trimming removed 3 bases at V and 4 bases at J, with 9 bases between. The CDR3 here is CASSLQDSYGYTF. The CDR3, as DNA: TGTGCCAGCAGTTTGCAGGACAGCTATGGCTACACCTTC.

This clone was detected only once. The rearrangement joins TRBV5-6 to TRBJ2-4; the D gene is possibly TRBD2 (7 bases). The CDR3 extends over 14 amino acids. Germline V gene data show CDR1 as SGHDT and CDR2 as YYEEEE. The V end was cut by 3 bases, the J end by 8 bases, with 15 bases between. CDR3 loop: CASSSPRGGDIQYF. CDR3 bases: TGTGCCAGCAGCTCCCCTCGAGGGGGGGACATTCAGTACTTC.

V is TRBV7-3 and J is TRBJ2-7; 8 nucleotides agree with TRBD1. CDR1 is SGHTA and CDR2 is FQGTGA in the germline V gene. The CDR3 is made up of 13 amino acids. The V segment lost 3 bases and the J segment 6 bases; nucleotides outside the gene matches: 4. CDR3 loop: CASSFGQGGEQYF. The CDR3 DNA is TGTGCCAGCAGCTTTGGACAGGGCGGCGAGCAGTACTTC.

J is TRBJ1-2 and V is TRBV6-8, with D tentatively TRBD1 (5 bases). The CDR3 loop spans 16 amino acids. From germline, CDR1 is MNHGY and CDR2 SAAAGT. The V end was cut by 6 bases, the J end by 6 bases, with 23 bases between. CDR3 nucleotides: TGTGCCAGCAGCAACTCGGGACTCAGGGAGAGAAATGGCTACACCTTC. This sequence encodes CASSNSGLRERNGYTF.

The CDR3 loop is CSVGSSDNQPQHF. The CDR3 DNA follows: TGCAGCGTTGGGTCCAGCGACAATCAGCCCCAGCATTTT. This chain connects TRBV29-1 to TRBJ1-5; D unresolved. The CDR3 contains 13 residues. Germline CDR1 SQVTM, CDR2 ANQGSEA. V was shortened by 4 bases and J by 3 bases, with 10 bases between the two germline ends.

The gene calls are TRBV11-3 and TRBJ2-1, with 10 bases aligning to TRBD1. CDR3 length: 16 residues. With V trimmed by 4 bases and J by 9 bases, 12 bases remained unmatched. Germline lookup yields CDR1 SGHNT and CDR2 YENEEA. As DNA, the CDR3 is TGTGCCAGCAGCTCGGGGCCGGGACAGGGGATGGTTGAGCAGTTCTTC. This encodes CASSSGPGQGMVEQFF.